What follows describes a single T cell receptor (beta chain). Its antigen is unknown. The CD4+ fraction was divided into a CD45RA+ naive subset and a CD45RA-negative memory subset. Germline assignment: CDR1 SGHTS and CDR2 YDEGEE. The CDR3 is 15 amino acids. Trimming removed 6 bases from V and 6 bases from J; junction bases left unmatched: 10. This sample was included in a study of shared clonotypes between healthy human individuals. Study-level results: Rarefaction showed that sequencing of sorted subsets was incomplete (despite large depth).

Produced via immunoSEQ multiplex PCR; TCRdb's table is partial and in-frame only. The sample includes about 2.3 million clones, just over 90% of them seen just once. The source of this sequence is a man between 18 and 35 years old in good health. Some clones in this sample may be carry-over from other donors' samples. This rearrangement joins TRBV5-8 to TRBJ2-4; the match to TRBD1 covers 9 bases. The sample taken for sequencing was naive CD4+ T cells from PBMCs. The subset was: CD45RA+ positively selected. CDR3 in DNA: TGTGCCAGCACCGAGGACAGGGGAGATAGAAACATTCAGTACTTC. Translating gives CASTEDRGDRNIQYF.